This T cell receptor beta chain comes out of a study of blood T cells in healthy people across ages. Germline V CDR1 and CDR2: LGHNA, YNFKEQ. The V end was cut by 0 bases, the J end by 2 bases, with 9 bases between. The CDR3 loop spans 15 amino acids. This clonotype was detected a few times. Antigen: not known. Combining a sample-barcoded 5' primer with a J-beta primer mix, a second PCR ran for roughly 6 to 12 cycles. The authors tagged each cDNA molecule using a template-switch adaptor with 12 random nucleotides. Per sample, CDR3-containing paired-end reads numbered at least 2.5 million. A single record per CDR3 protein comes from TCRdb applying MiXCR to the 5' RACE reads. The sample has over 600,000 distinct CDR3 sequences, 46% seen once. Study findings and constraints: More naive CD4+ cells and higher diversity marked long-lived donors relative to aged donors. Observed TCR beta diversity per million T cells went down as age went up. This fall followed a roughly linear course with age.

The origin of this receptor is a man older than 75 in good health. V gene TRBV4-2 combines with J gene TRBJ2-3; D is unresolved. The sample was blood. The CDR3 DNA is TGTGCCAGCAGCCAAGATGTCACACACACAGATACGCAGTATTTT. Translation gives CASSQDVTHTDTQYF.